This T cell receptor (beta chain) stems from a study of CD8+ T cells in alopecia areata. Isolated RNA was reverse transcribed into cDNA used as the sequencing template. The protocol was immunoSEQ multiplex PCR, while the TCRdb copy is restricted to in-frame clones and leaves out a portion. The data contain about 76,000 clones, approximately 70% of them singletons. Deletions cut 1 base from V and 7 bases from J, with 19 bases between. Germline V gives CDR1 LGHNA, CDR2 YSLEER. CDR3 length equals 16 residues. Treatment indicated: oral pan-JAK inhibitor, 5-10 mg twice daily. This material consisted of CD8+ T cells sorted from blood, taken at week 24, from a patient treated with tofacitinib. The rearrangement uses TRBV4-3 and TRBJ2-5, with a weak D call TRBD2 (6 bases). This receptor was obtained from a human donor with alopecia areata. Here the CDR3 reads CASSQVASGSVVTQYF. CDR3 nucleotides: TGCGCCAGCAGCCAAGTAGCCAGCGGGTCGGTAGTGACCCAGTACTTC.